A selection of T cell receptor beta chains follows, all from one sample in a study of response to subunit inactivated influenza vaccine. One entry per CDR3 protein, called by TCRdb with MiXCR from the RT-PCR reads. Here the sample spans hundreds of thousands of distinct CDR3 sequences, around 10% being singletons. These data were likewise used in another study, on T cells expressing NK-cell markers.

The sample here was PBMCs from blood, taken on the day of vaccination. These receptor sequences come from a man over 45 who received an inactivated influenza vaccine. The CDR3 runs from the conserved cysteine through the conserved F or W. The D gene is left open where the match is weak. Size values are once, few and many counts, or a class for expanded clones, and some rows have none.

>TRBJ1-1|-|many|TRBV2
CASSDWNTEAFF
TGTGCCAGCAGTGATTGGAACACTGAAGCTTTCTTT
>TRBJ2-4|TRBD1|few|TRBV7-2
CASSFSGTGHIQYF
TGTGCCAGCAGCTTCTCCGGGACAGGGCACATTCAGTACTTC
>TRBJ1-2|-|few|TRBV5-1
CASSFGGEGYGYTF
TGCGCCAGCAGCTTTGGGGGCGAGGGCTATGGCTACACCTTC
>TRBJ2-7|-|-|TRBV7-9
CASNRAPHEQYF
TGTGCCAGCAACCGGGCCCCCCACGAGCAGTACTTC
>TRBJ1-1|TRBD1|few|TRBV6-5
CASSYSRDRGTEAFF
TGTGCCAGCAGTTACTCAAGGGACAGGGGCACTGAAGCTTTCTTT
>TRBJ2-7|-|many|TRBV29-1
CSVDTGTYEQYF
TGCAGCGTTGATACTGGAACCTACGAGCAGTACTTC
>TRBJ2-2|-|few|TRBV2
CASRPDSGAGELFF
TGTGCCAGCAGACCGGACAGCGGCGCCGGGGAGCTGTTTTTT
>TRBJ1-2|-|-|TRBV6-2/TRBV6-3
CASRRTGTNYGYTF
TGTGCCAGCAGGAGGACCGGGACGAACTATGGCTACACCTTC
>TRBJ1-4|-|many|TRBV20-1
CSAGGAANEKLFF
TGCAGTGCGGGGGGGGCGGCTAATGAAAAACTGTTTTTT
>TRBJ2-4|-|many|TRBV12-3/TRBV12-4
CASSFSKNIQYF
TGTGCCAGCAGTTTCAGCAAAAACATTCAGTACTTC
>TRBJ2-3|TRBD2|-|TRBV29-1
CSVAPSGSPDTQYF
TGCAGCGTAGCCCCTAGCGGGAGTCCGGATACGCAGTATTTT
>TRBJ2-5|TRBD2|few|TRBV7-2
CASRSPSGRAEETQYF
TGTGCCAGCAGAAGCCCTAGCGGGAGGGCCGAAGAGACCCAGTACTTC
>TRBJ2-2|TRBD2|-|TRBV12-3/TRBV12-4
CASSPSGRPGGELFF
TGTGCCAGCAGCCCTAGCGGGAGGCCAGGCGGGGAGCTGTTTTTT
>TRBJ2-7|-|few|TRBV5-1
CASSLALGSSSYEQYF
TGCGCCAGCAGCTTGGCCCTTGGGAGTAGCTCCTACGAGCAGTACTTC
>TRBJ1-1|-|-|TRBV12-3/TRBV12-4
CASSLVYVLRRENTEAFF
TGTGCCAGCAGTTTGGTATATGTCTTGAGGCGGGAGAACACTGAAGCTTTCTTT
>TRBJ2-1|TRBD1|-|TRBV27
CASSLVGTANREQFF
TGTGCCAGCAGTTTAGTTGGGACAGCGAATCGGGAGCAGTTCTTC
>TRBJ2-7|-|many|TRBV5-1
CASSTQGYEQYF
TGCGCCAGCAGCACACAGGGTTACGAGCAGTACTTC
>TRBJ2-3|-|few|TRBV11-2
CASSPRTLGGDTQYF
TGTGCCAGCAGCCCCCGGACCCTGGGGGGAGATACGCAGTATTTT
>TRBJ2-7|-|once|TRBV4-2
CASSPWLICEQYF
TGTGCCAGCAGCCCCTGGCTGATCTGCGAGCAGTACTTC
>TRBJ1-2|-|few|TRBV7-9
CAILGGNGYTF
TGTGCCATCCTCGGGGGTAATGGCTACACCTTC
>TRBJ1-2|TRBD1|few|TRBV18
CASSPGQGNGYTF
TGTGCCAGCTCACCGGGACAGGGAAATGGCTACACCTTC
>TRBJ2-5|-|few|TRBV6-2/TRBV6-3
CASSYYGRGRQGLKETQYF
TGTGCCAGCAGTTACTATGGACGGGGCCGACAGGGACTCAAAGAGACCCAGTACTTC
>TRBJ2-5|TRBD2|-|TRBV7-2
CASSRTSGVKETQYF
TGTGCCAGCAGCCGAACTAGCGGTGTTAAAGAGACCCAGTACTTC
>TRBJ1-1|-|-|TRBV10-3
CAISERGGNTEAFF
TGTGCCATCAGTGAACGGGGGGGGAACACTGAAGCTTTCTTT
>TRBJ2-1|TRBD2|few|TRBV3-1
CASSSSGGFEQFF
TGTGCCAGCAGCTCTAGCGGGGGGTTTGAGCAGTTCTTC
>TRBJ2-1|-|few|TRBV12-3/TRBV12-4
CASSLNREQFF
TGTGCCAGCAGTCTTAACAGGGAGCAGTTCTTC
>TRBJ2-3|-|-|TRBV20-1
CSARDWLGITDTQYF
TGCAGTGCTAGAGATTGGCTAGGGATCACAGATACGCAGTATTTT
>TRBJ2-6|TRBD1|once|TRBV20-1
CSARGRGQGTGANVLTF
TGCAGTGCTAGAGGAAGGGGACAGGGGACTGGGGCCAACGTCCTGACTTTC
>TRBJ2-4|-|-|TRBV29-1
CSAGTGNYIQYF
TGCAGCGCCGGGACTGGTAATTACATTCAGTACTTC
>TRBJ2-7|-|many|TRBV27
CASSLSNSVNYEQYF
TGTGCCAGCAGTTTATCGAATAGCGTCAACTACGAGCAGTACTTC
>TRBJ2-1|-|few|TRBV7-9
CASQGPLYNEQFF
TGTGCCAGCCAGGGACCGCTCTACAATGAGCAGTTCTTC
>TRBJ2-1|-|-|TRBV5-1
CASSLAYNIVEQFF
TGCGCCAGCAGCTTGGCCTACAACATCGTTGAGCAGTTCTTC
>TRBJ1-2|-|-|TRBV20-1
CSAPNRDSVNGYTF
TGCAGTGCCCCAAACAGGGACTCAGTGAATGGCTACACCTTC
>TRBJ2-2|TRBD2|few|TRBV24-1
CATSDPAGALLSGELFF
TGTGCCACCAGTGACCCAGCGGGGGCTCTCCTGTCCGGGGAGCTGTTTTTT
>TRBJ2-2|-|many|TRBV5-5
CASSLASTGELFF
TGTGCCAGCAGCTTGGCAAGCACCGGGGAGCTGTTTTTT
>TRBJ2-5|TRBD2|many|TRBV7-2
CASSFSGRQETQYF
TGTGCCAGCAGCTTTAGCGGGAGACAAGAGACCCAGTACTTC
>TRBJ2-3|-|-|TRBV11-2
CASTASLGDTQYF
TGTGCCAGCACAGCTTCCTTAGGGGATACGCAGTATTTT
>TRBJ2-2|-|-|TRBV4-3
CASSQDFPNTGELFF
TGCGCCAGCAGCCAAGATTTTCCGAACACCGGGGAGCTGTTTTTT
>TRBJ2-7|-|-|TRBV7-8
CASSSPTGQREQYF
TGTGCCAGCAGCTCCCCGACTGGACAGAGGGAGCAGTACTTC
>TRBJ2-7|-|-|TRBV11-2
CASSLGPAAYEQYF
TGTGCCAGCAGCTTAGGGCCAGCGGCCTACGAGCAGTACTTC
>TRBJ2-1|TRBD1|-|TRBV20-1
CSARDLRTGEDEQFF
TGCAGTGCTAGAGATCTCCGGACAGGGGAGGATGAGCAGTTCTTC
>TRBJ2-7|TRBD2|few|TRBV5-1
CASSLEIAGGFSYEQYF
TGCGCCAGCAGCTTGGAAATAGCGGGAGGGTTTTCCTACGAGCAGTACTTC
>TRBJ2-3|-|-|TRBV7-3
CASSSTHRTDTQYF
TGTGCCAGCAGCTCCACCCATCGCACAGATACGCAGTATTTT
>TRBJ2-5|-|many|TRBV18
CASSPGPAETQYF
TGTGCCAGCTCACCAGGGCCAGCAGAGACCCAGTACTTC
>TRBJ2-3|-|-|TRBV3-1
CASSQDPGRTSDTQYF
TGTGCCAGCAGCCAAGATCCCGGTCGTACCTCGGATACGCAGTATTTT
>TRBJ2-7|-|many|TRBV21-1
CASSKVQGDRRDRGWYEQYF
TGTGCCAGCAGCAAAGTCCAGGGGGATCGACGGGACAGGGGGTGGTACGAGCAGTACTTC
>TRBJ2-1|TRBD2|few|TRBV5-1
CASSLKSRGGLSVRSSYNEQFF
TGCGCCAGCAGCTTGAAAAGCCGCGGGGGACTTAGCGTTAGGAGCTCCTACAATGAGCAGTTCTTC
>TRBJ2-4|-|few|TRBV6-4
CASSEKRVHIQYF
TGTGCCAGCAGTGAGAAGAGGGTCCACATTCAGTACTTC
>TRBJ2-4|-|-|TRBV18
CASSPLGQGGKNIQYF
TGTGCCAGCTCACCACTGGGGCAGGGAGGCAAAAACATTCAGTACTTC
>TRBJ2-1|-|-|TRBV18
CASSPPGAPYNEQFF
TGTGCCAGCTCACCACCCGGGGCTCCCTACAATGAGCAGTTCTTC
>TRBJ2-2|TRBD2|-|TRBV6-2/TRBV6-3
CASRDGLAINTGELFF
TGTGCCAGCAGGGACGGACTAGCTATCAACACCGGGGAGCTGTTTTTT
>TRBJ2-3|-|few|TRBV11-2
CASSLDSALQGDTQYF
TGTGCCAGCAGCTTAGATAGCGCACTCCAAGGAGATACGCAGTATTTT
>TRBJ2-5|TRBD2|-|TRBV12-3/TRBV12-4
CASSAPASGGAWETQYF
TGTGCCAGCAGTGCCCCCGCTAGCGGGGGGGCCTGGGAGACCCAGTACTTC